These 18 T cell receptor beta chains came from one sample sequenced in a study of metastatic and nonmetastatic thyroid tumors. TCRdb ran MiXCR on the PCR reads. The table records roughly 16,000 clones, around 24% of them present only once. Before thyroid surgery, none of the patients had received any treatment. Material: tumor tissue. All receptors come from a male donor with papillary thyroid cancer or a benign thyroid nodule (not recorded which). Some clones in this sample may be carry-over from other donors' samples.

By proportion, this clone is medium-sized. The chain recombines TRBV15 with TRBJ2-2; D remains ambiguous. CDR1 and CDR2 (germline): LNHNV, YYDKDF (reference sequence). V lost 4 bases, J lost 3 bases, and 6 bases lay in between. The CDR3 totals 13 residues. CDR3 DNA: TGTGCCACCAGCATCTACGACACCGGGGAGCTGTTTTTT. It codes for CATSIYDTGELFF.

This clone turned up a few times. The chain links TRBV27 to TRBJ2-5; D may match TRBD1 or TRBD2 (5 bases each). CDR3 size: 15 residues. Germline V lookup: CDR1 MNHEY, CDR2 SMNVEV (reference sequence). Trimming took 5 bases from V and 5 from J, leaving 18 bases between them. CDR3 nucleotide sequence: TGTGCCAGCAGTCCCCGGGACGGGCTAGGGGAGACCCAGTACTTC. Translation: CASSPRDGLGETQYF.

In this sample, this clone turned up many times. The V and J genes are TRBV6-1 and TRBJ2-7, with unresolved D. The CDR3 consists of 14 residues. Trimming stripped 2 bases from V and 1 base from J, with 9 bases between. Germline CDR1 reads MNHNS; CDR2 reads SASEGT. The CDR3 coding sequence is TGTGCCAGCAGTGAAAAGGACCCTTCCTACGAGCAGTACTTC. This translates into CASSEKDPSYEQYF.

This clone has a handful of counts. The chain joins TRBV10-3 to TRBJ2-7, with TRBD2 matching over 7 bases. Germline V CDR1 and CDR2: ENHRY, SYGVKD. The V and J ends lost 11 bases and 6 bases, in that order; junction bases with no gene match: 22. The length of the CDR3 is 16 residues. DNA of the CDR3: TGTGCCTCCGGCCTCGTGGCGATTGCCACGGGGGGCGAGCAGTACTTC. It is translated as CASGLVAIATGGEQYF.

In its sample, this clone was seen many times. J is TRBJ2-3 and V is TRBV6-4; 13 bases fit TRBD2. Germline CDR1 and CDR2: MRHNA and SNTAGT. CDR3 length equals 16 residues. The V gene end was trimmed by 0 bases and the J gene end by 6 bases; junction bases not matched to a gene: 3. CDR3 region: CASSDSTSGGYDTQYF. The CDR3 DNA sequence: TGTGCCAGCAGTGACTCGACTAGCGGGGGGTATGATACGCAGTATTTT.

This clone was seen more than once but under ten times. A junction boundary mismatches the germline segment, possibly from a read error. The chain carries TRBV12-3 or TRBV12-4 and TRBJ1-5, with D possibly TRBD1 on 5 matching bases. CDR3 size: 12 residues. The CDR3 loop is CASSLGGSAPAF. CDR3 nucleotides: TGTGCCAGCAGTTTGGGGGGTTCAGCCCCAGCATTT.

By share, this clone counts as medium-sized (0.01 to 0.1%). The chain carries TRBV28 and TRBJ1-1; D is possibly TRBD1 (6 bases). The CDR3 consists of 15 residues. Germline V gene data show CDR1 as MDHEN and CDR2 as SYDVKM. Trimming removed 1 base at V and 4 bases at J, with 13 bases between. The CDR3 here is CASSLFRGGSTEAFF. The CDR3 region has the DNA TGTGCCAGCAGTTTATTCAGGGGCGGGAGCACTGAAGCTTTCTTT.

In this sample, this clone turned up a few times. This CDR3 is also generated by other DNA sequences in the sample. V is TRBV27 and J is TRBJ1-6, with D uncertain. The CDR3 runs 12 residues. CDR1 and CDR2 from the germline V gene are MNHEY and SMNVEV (reference sequence). With 6 bases removed from V and 8 bases from J, the gap between germline ends came to 8 bases. This CDR3 reads CASRGGYSPLHF. CDR3 sequence (DNA): TGTGCCAGCAGGGGAGGATATTCACCCCTCCACTTT.

This clone was seen at least ten times. J is TRBJ1-2 and V is TRBV18; D possibly corresponds to TRBD1 (6 bases). The CDR3 runs to 13 residues. Germline V gene sequence: CDR1 KGHSH, CDR2 LQKENI. V was cut by 4 bases and J by 6 bases, with 12 bases left in between. Written as DNA, the CDR3 is TGTGCCAGCTCACGTGACAGGTCGGATGGCTACACCTTC. This sequence encodes CASSRDRSDGYTF. The variable domain in full, completed from reference TRBV18 and TRBJ1-2, reads NAGVMQNPRHLVRRRGQEARLRCSPMKGHSHVYWYRQLPEEGLKFMVYLQKENIIDESGMPKERFSAEFPKEGPSILRIQQVVRGDSAAYFCASSRDRSDGYTFGSGTRLTVV.

There are many counts of this clone. The chain carries TRBV7-3 and TRBJ2-6; D tentatively reads TRBD1 or TRBD2 (5 bases each). The CDR3 spans 15 residues. Germline V gives CDR1 SGHTA, CDR2 FQGTGA. The ends were cut back, 5 bases at V and 1 base at J, with 9 bases in the middle. CDR3 protein: CASSPGLSGANVLTF. The CDR3 DNA reads as TGTGCCAGCAGCCCGGGGCTGTCTGGGGCCAACGTCCTGACTTTC.

This clone was observed a few times. The rearrangement joins TRBV6-1 to TRBJ2-7; D possibly corresponds to TRBD1 (6 bases). In germline, CDR1 is MNHNS, CDR2 SASEGT. V lost 5 bases to trimming and J lost 5 bases, with 13 bases between them. This CDR3 is built from 13 residues. CDR3 DNA: TGTGCCAGCAGTCCCCTGACAGGCAACGAGCAGTACTTC. Translation: CASSPLTGNEQYF.

Here the CDR3 reads CARRKEETQYF. CDR3 coding DNA: TGTGCCAGACGGAAGGAGGAGACCCAGTACTTC. J is TRBJ2-5 and V is TRBV13; D gene unclear. V was pared by 9 bases and J by 5 bases, with 10 bases between. Per the germline V gene, CDR1 is PRHDT and CDR2 is FYEKMQ (reference sequence). There are 11 residues in the CDR3.

The genes are TRBV6-1 and TRBJ2-7; tentatively, D is TRBD2 (6 bases). CDR1 is MNHNS, CDR2 SASEGT, per germline. The CDR3 has 13 residues. With 4 bases removed from V and 4 bases from J, the gap between germline ends came to 11 bases. DNA of the CDR3: TGTGCCAGCAGTGTGACTAGAGATTACGAGCAGTACTTC. This sequence encodes CASSVTRDYEQYF.

This clone turned up a few times. This chain links TRBV6-4 with TRBJ2-1, with D unclear. Trimming left V 0 bases short and J 5 bases short, with 5 bases between. Germline V gene lookup returns CDR1 MRHNA and CDR2 SNTAGT. The CDR3 spans 13 residues. The CDR3 protein is CASSDSTNNEQFF. CDR3 nucleotides: TGTGCCAGCAGTGACTCGACCAACAATGAGCAGTTCTTC.

This clone was detected many times. The chain links TRBV12-3 or TRBV12-4 to TRBJ2-1; D might be TRBD2 (6 bases). The CDR3 has 15 residues. V dropped 4 bases and J dropped 4 bases, with 14 bases sitting between them. The CDR3 is CASSSRGRGYNEQFF. For the CDR3, the DNA is TGTGCCAGCAGTTCCCGCGGGCGGGGTTACAATGAGCAGTTCTTC.

This clone was detected many times. This may stem from a read error, because a much larger clone lies one nucleotide away. The gene calls are TRBV11-2 and TRBJ1-1; no clear D gene. This CDR3 contains 13 residues. Per the germline V gene, CDR1 is SGHAT and CDR2 is FQNNGV. The CDR3 DNA reads as TGTGCCAGCAGCTTAGGCGTGAACACTGAAGATTTCTTT. Protein: CASSLGVNTEDFF.

CDR3 nucleotide sequence: TGTGCCTGGAGTACAGGTTCCATGGCGGGGGATACGCAGTATTTT. It yields the protein CAWSTGSMAGDTQYF. The rearrangement joins TRBV30 to TRBJ2-3, with D perhaps matching TRBD2 (6 bases). The V gene's germline CDR1 is GTSNPN and CDR2 SVGIG (reference sequence). V lost 2 bases and J lost 6, with 18 bases in between. The CDR3 length is 15 residues.

This clone was detected many times. The rearrangement uses TRBV20-1 and TRBJ2-1; TRBD2 agrees at 8 bases. CDR1 is DFQATT and CDR2 is SNEGSKA in the germline V gene (reference sequence). V gave up 5 bases and J gave up 3 bases; unmatched junction bases: 9. CDR3 size: 15 residues. DNA for the CDR3: TGCAGTGCTCTCAAAATAGCGGGGTTCTACAATGAGCAGTTCTTC. Translated, it gives CSALKIAGFYNEQFF.